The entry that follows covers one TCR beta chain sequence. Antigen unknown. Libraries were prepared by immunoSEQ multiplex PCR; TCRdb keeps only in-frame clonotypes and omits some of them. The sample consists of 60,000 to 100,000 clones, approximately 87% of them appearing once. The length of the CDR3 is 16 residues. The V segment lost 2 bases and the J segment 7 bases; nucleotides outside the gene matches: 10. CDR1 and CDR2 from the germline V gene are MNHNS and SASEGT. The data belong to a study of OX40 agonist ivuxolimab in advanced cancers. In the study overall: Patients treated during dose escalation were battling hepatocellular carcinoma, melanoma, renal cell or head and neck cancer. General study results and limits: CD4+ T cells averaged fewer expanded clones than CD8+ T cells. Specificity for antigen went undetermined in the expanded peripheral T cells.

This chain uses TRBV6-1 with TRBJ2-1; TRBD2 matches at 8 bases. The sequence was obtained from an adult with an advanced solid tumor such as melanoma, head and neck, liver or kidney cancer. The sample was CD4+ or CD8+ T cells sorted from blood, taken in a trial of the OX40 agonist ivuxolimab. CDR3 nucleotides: TGTGCCAGCAGTGAACTAGGACTAGCCTTCCGTAATGAGCAGTTCTTC. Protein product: CASSELGLAFRNEQFF.